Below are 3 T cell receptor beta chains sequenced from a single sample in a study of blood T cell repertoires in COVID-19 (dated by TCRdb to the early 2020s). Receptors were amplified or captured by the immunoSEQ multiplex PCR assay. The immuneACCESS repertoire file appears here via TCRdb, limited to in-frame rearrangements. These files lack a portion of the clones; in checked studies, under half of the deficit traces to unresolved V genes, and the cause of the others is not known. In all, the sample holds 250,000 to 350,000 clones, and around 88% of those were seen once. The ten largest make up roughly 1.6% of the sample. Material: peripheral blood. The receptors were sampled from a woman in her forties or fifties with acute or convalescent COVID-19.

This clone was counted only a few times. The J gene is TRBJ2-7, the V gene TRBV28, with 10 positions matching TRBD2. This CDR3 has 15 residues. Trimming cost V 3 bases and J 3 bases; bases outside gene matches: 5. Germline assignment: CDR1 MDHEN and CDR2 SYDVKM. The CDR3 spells CASSFPSGSNYEQYF. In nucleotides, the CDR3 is TGTGCCAGCAGTTTCCCTAGCGGGAGTAACTACGAGCAGTACTTC. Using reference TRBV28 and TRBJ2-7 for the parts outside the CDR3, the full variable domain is DVKVTQSSRYLVKRTGEKVFLECVQDMDHENMFWYRQDPGLGLRLIYFSYDVKMKEKGDIPEGYSVSREKKERFSLILESASTNQTSMYLCASSFPSGSNYEQYFGPGTRLTVT.

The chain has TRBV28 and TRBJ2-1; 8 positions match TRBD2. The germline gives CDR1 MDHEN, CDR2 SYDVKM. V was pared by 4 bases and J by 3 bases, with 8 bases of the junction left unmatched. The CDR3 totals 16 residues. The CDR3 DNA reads TGTGCCAGCAGTTCTGGGACTAGAGACCTCTACAATGAGCAGTTCTTC. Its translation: CASSSGTRDLYNEQFF.

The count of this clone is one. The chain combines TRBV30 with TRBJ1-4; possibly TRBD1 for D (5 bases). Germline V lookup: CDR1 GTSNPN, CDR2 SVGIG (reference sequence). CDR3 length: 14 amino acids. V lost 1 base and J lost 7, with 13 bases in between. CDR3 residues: CAWSAAGVGEKLFF. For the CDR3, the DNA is TGTGCCTGGAGTGCCGCGGGGGTGGGTGAAAAACTGTTTTTT.